Below are 30 T cell receptor beta chains sequenced from a single sample in a study of regulatory T cells in long-lasting Graves disease. Described time point: newly diagnosed GD, antithyroid drugs for less than 3 months. Scientists built the TCR library using RNA that was extracted from PBMCs. Building the TCR beta libraries relied on iRepertoire HTBI primers, and CDR3 regions underwent Arm-PCR. One entry per CDR3 protein results from TCRdb running MiXCR on the multiplex PCR reads. This table has 510,000 or so distinct CDR3 sequences, 12% appearing once. These data were also reused for a study on T cells in Graves' hyperthyroidism and ophthalmopathy.

Material: peripheral blood mononuclear cells (PBMCs), obtained at new diagnosis, from a patient treated with antithyroid drugs. These receptors originate from a woman in her 30s with Graves disease.

This chain links TRBV7-2 with TRBJ1-1; 9 nucleotides agree with TRBD1. This CDR3 has 16 residues. Germline V gene lookup returns CDR1 SGHTA and CDR2 FQGNSA. After removal of 5 bases from V and 11 bases from J, the junction contained 18 bases not matched to a gene. The CDR3 DNA sequence: TGTGCCAGCAGCCCACGAACCGGGACAGGGAGTTGGCGGGCTTTCTTT. Its protein product is CASSPRTGTGSWRAFF.

This clonotype was seen repeatedly, ten times or more. This chain connects TRBV6-2 or TRBV6-3 to TRBJ1-1, with D unresolved. CDR3 length equals 16 residues. Germline V CDR1 and CDR2: MNHEY, SVGEGT. The V end was cut by 0 bases, the J end by 1 base, with 12 bases between. Here the CDR3 DNA reads TGTGCCAGCAGTTACTCCTGGACGGAGACGAACACTGAAGCTTTCTTT. Translation: CASSYSWTETNTEAFF.

This clonotype was detected many times. The rearrangement uses TRBV7-2 and TRBJ2-7; D unresolved. The CDR3 extends over 12 amino acids. V was cut by 3 bases and J by 7 bases, with 10 bases left in between. Germline assignment: CDR1 SGHTA and CDR2 FQGNSA. The CDR3 DNA sequence: TGTGCCAGCAGCTTGACGGATGGAGAGCAGTACTTC. Translated: CASSLTDGEQYF.

The V call is TRBV6-1, the J call TRBJ1-5; 7 bases match TRBD1. The germline V gene encodes CDR1 MNHNS and CDR2 SASEGT. This CDR3 comprises 15 residues. Germline trimming cut 6 bases from V and 4 bases from J; bases unmatched to any gene: 9. In DNA form, the CDR3 reads TGTGCCAGCAGAACCTCCGACAGGGAAAATCAGCCCCAGCATTTT. The encoded protein is CASRTSDRENQPQHF.

The J gene is TRBJ2-2, the V gene TRBV6-1, with D unclear. Trimming pared 8 bases from V and 6 bases from J, leaving 7 bases between. CDR3 length: 11 amino acids. Per the germline V gene, CDR1 is MNHNS and CDR2 is SASEGT. In nucleotides, the CDR3 is TGTGCCAGCGCAATCTCCGGGGAGCTGTTTTTT. Residues: CASAISGELFF.

At least ten counts were recorded for this clonotype. The chain employs TRBV27 and TRBJ2-7; D is perhaps TRBD1 or TRBD2 (6 bases each). CDR3 length: 14 residues. The germline V and J ends were trimmed by 7 bases and 9 bases, with 22 bases remaining between them. Germline V CDR1 and CDR2: MNHEY, SMNVEV (reference sequence). CDR3 sequence: CASNRVGGHPAQYF. The CDR3 DNA reads TGTGCCAGCAATCGAGTCGGGGGACACCCTGCGCAGTACTTC.

This clonotype was counted at least ten times. The DNA of the CDR3 is TGTGCCAGCACCCCCCGGCGGGGGCGGAGGACAGATACGCAGTATTTT. Translation: CASTPRRGRRTDTQYF. The rearrangement links TRBV27 to TRBJ2-3, with D possibly being TRBD2 (7 bases). Germline V lookup: CDR1 MNHEY, CDR2 SMNVEV (reference sequence). V lost 7 bases and J 3 bases, leaving 20 bases between the germline ends. CDR3 size: 16 residues.

The rearrangement joins TRBV11-2 to TRBJ2-7, with TRBD1 identical over 11 bases. The CDR3 loop spans 13 amino acids. The V gene's germline CDR1 is SGHAT and CDR2 FQNNGV. J lost 5 bases, V lost 8 bases, and 5 bases had no gene match. The CDR3 loop is CASARDRGDEQYF. As DNA, the CDR3 is TGTGCCAGCGCCCGGGACAGGGGGGACGAGCAGTACTTC.

A word on this clonotype: Germline is not matched at one junction end, which may reflect a read error. The chain carries TRBV6-2 or TRBV6-3 and TRBJ1-1; D is unresolved. Looked up from germline, CDR1 is MNHEY and CDR2 is SVGEGT. CDR3 length: 15 residues. The CDR3: CASSPATLVKTEAFF. CDR3 DNA: TGTGCCAGCAGCCCGGCTACCTTAGTGAAGACTGAAGCTTTCTTT.

This clonotype has more than one count but fewer than ten. The chain combines TRBV7-9 with TRBJ2-5; D not resolved. The CDR3 contains 14 residues. V was shortened by 5 bases and J by 5 bases, with 15 bases between the two germline ends. The germline gives CDR1 SEHNR, CDR2 FQNEAQ (reference sequence). In DNA, the CDR3 is TGTGCCAGCAGCCAAATAATCGGTGGGGAGACCCAGTACTTC. Translated: CASSQIIGGETQYF.

This rearrangement joins TRBV13 to TRBJ2-1, with D possibly TRBD1 on 5 matching bases. The V end was cut by 5 bases, the J end by 1 base, with 15 bases between. CDR1 and CDR2 (germline): PRHDT, FYEKMQ (reference sequence). This CDR3 has 16 amino acids. The CDR3 is CASSAIGHGSYNEQFF. CDR3 coding DNA: TGTGCCAGCAGCGCGATCGGACACGGGTCCTACAATGAGCAGTTCTTC.

This clonotype was detected only a few times. The rearrangement links TRBV28 to TRBJ1-5, with 10 bases lining up with TRBD1. The CDR3 is made up of 14 amino acids. After removal of 7 bases from V and 4 bases from J, the junction contained 4 bases not matched to a gene. Germline CDR1 MDHEN, CDR2 SYDVKM. The CDR3: CASNWDRGNQPQHF. Here the CDR3 DNA reads TGTGCCAGCAACTGGGACAGGGGTAATCAGCCCCAGCATTTT.

This clonotype has just a few counts. This chain connects TRBV19 to TRBJ1-2; D is possibly TRBD1 (6 bases). Germline V gene lookup returns CDR1 LNHDA and CDR2 SQIVND (reference sequence). This CDR3 contains 14 residues. V gave up 6 bases and J gave up 5 bases, with 16 bases separating them. Written as DNA, the CDR3 is TGTGCCAGTAGATCGGGGGCGCTTCGGTATGGCTACACCTTC. Protein sequence: CASRSGALRYGYTF.

This clonotype was observed many times. The chain uses TRBV5-1 and TRBJ2-7, with D tentatively TRBD1 (6 bases). Trimming removed 4 bases from V and 4 bases from J, with 12 bases in between. Germline assignment: CDR1 SGHRS and CDR2 YFSETQ. The CDR3 spans 13 residues. The CDR3 DNA reads TGCGCCAGCAGCACCGGACAGTTTTACGAGCAGTACTTC. It specifies CASSTGQFYEQYF.

This clonotype was seen many times. The chain couples TRBV20-1 to TRBJ2-3, with no clear D. Trimming removed 0 bases from V and 3 bases from J, with 7 bases in between. In germline, CDR1 is DFQATT, CDR2 SNEGSKA (reference sequence). The CDR3 length is 13 residues. CDR3 sequence (DNA): TGCAGTGCTAGAGACTCGGCTACAGATACGCAGTATTTT. Encoded protein: CSARDSATDTQYF.

The sample holds a few counts of this clonotype. The chain has TRBV20-1 and TRBJ1-1; 9 bases line up with TRBD1. This CDR3 comprises 16 residues. The junction had 14 bases not matched to a gene; V was cut back by 6 bases and J by 3 bases. Germline CDR1 is DFQATT and CDR2 is SNEGSKA (reference sequence). The chain's CDR3 is CSAKQATGGADTEAFF. In DNA, the CDR3 is TGCAGTGCAAAACAAGCCACAGGGGGCGCCGACACTGAAGCTTTCTTT.

The DNA for the CDR3 is TGTGCCAGCAGCCCCCCCACTATCGAAAAACTGTTTTTT. Protein sequence: CASSPPTIEKLFF. The rearrangement links TRBV7-6 to TRBJ1-4; D unresolved. The CDR3 is 13 residues long. CDR1 and CDR2 from the germline V gene are SGHVS and FNYEAQ. The ends were cut back, 5 bases at V and 8 bases at J, with 12 bases in the middle. Drawing the rest from reference TRBV7-6 and TRBJ1-4, the complete variable domain is GAGVSQSPRYKVTKRGQDVALRCDPISGHVSLYWYRQALGQGPEFLTYFNYEAQQDKSGLPNDRFSAERPEGSISTLTIQRTEQRDSAMYRCASSPPTIEKLFFGSGTQLSVL.

The chain joins TRBV7-9 to TRBJ2-1; 7 bases match TRBD2. The CDR3 runs 15 residues. CDR1 and CDR2 (germline): SEHNR, FQNEAQ (reference sequence). V dropped 1 base and J dropped 8; count of bases not matched to a gene: 8. The CDR3 DNA is TGTGCCAGCAGCTTAGAAGCGGGAATGGGACATGAGCAGTTCTTC. It yields the protein CASSLEAGMGHEQFF.

This clonotype occurred many times. The J gene is TRBJ1-1, the V gene TRBV29-1; TRBD1 aligns across 9 bases. This CDR3 region has 12 residues. Per the germline V gene, CDR1 is SQVTM and CDR2 is ANQGSEA. J lost 5 bases, V lost 7 bases, and 5 bases had no gene match. The CDR3 DNA is TGCAGCGCACAGGGGGCGAGAACTGAAGCTTTCTTT. Residues: CSAQGARTEAFF.

This clonotype came up a few times. This may arise from a read error, as a much more abundant clone is one base away. The chain is built from TRBV7-3 and TRBJ2-2; D possibly corresponds to TRBD1 (6 bases). The CDR3 consists of 17 residues. Trimming took 5 bases from V and 7 from J, leaving 23 bases between them. The germline V gene has CDR1 SGHTA and CDR2 FQGTGA. CDR3 DNA: TGTGCCAGCAGCCCGTCCGCGTTCACAGGGCGCGGCGGGGAGCTGTTTTTT. This gives the protein CASSPSAFTGRGGELFF.

The chain couples TRBV30 to TRBJ1-6; D gene unclear. The germline gives CDR1 GTSNPN, CDR2 SVGIG (reference sequence). The V end lost 2 bases, the J end lost 8 bases, and 16 bases lay between the germline ends. The CDR3 loop spans 15 amino acids. CDR3 in DNA: TGTGCCTGGAGTTCCCCGGGGAAAGATGATTCACCCCTCCACTTT. Protein: CAWSSPGKDDSPLHF. Full variable domain (rest looked up from reference TRBV30 and TRBJ1-6): SQTIHQWPATLVQPVGSPLSLECTVEGTSNPNLYWYRQAAGRGLQLLFYSVGIGQISSEVPQNLSASRPQDRQFILSSKKLLLSDSGFYLCAWSSPGKDDSPLHFGNGTRLTVT.

About this clonotype: One base away lies a much larger clone, so this may be a sequencing read error. This chain uses TRBV5-6 with TRBJ2-1; possible D gene TRBD2, 5 bases. The CDR3 totals 13 residues. Germline V CDR1 and CDR2: SGHDT, YYEEEE. Trimming left V 4 bases short and J 9 bases short, with 14 bases between. The CDR3 loop reads CASSALTAGEQFF. As DNA, the CDR3 is TGTGCCAGCAGCGCCCTGACCGCGGGTGAGCAGTTCTTC. The full variable domain, in which reference TRBV5-6 and TRBJ2-1 provide the parts outside the CDR3, is DAGVTQSPTHLIKTRGQQVTLRCSPKSGHDTVSWYQQALGQGPQFIFQYYEEEERQRGNFPDRFSGHQFPNYSSELNVNALLLGDSALYLCASSALTAGEQFFGPGTRLTVL.

This clonotype was seen at least ten times. This chain joins TRBV12-3 or TRBV12-4 and TRBJ1-6; 8 nucleotides agree with TRBD1. Trimming at V came to 3 bases and at J to 9 bases, leaving 4 bases not matched to a gene. The CDR3 consists of 14 residues. The CDR3 region has the DNA TGTGCCAGCAGTTTTGCACAGGGGGGTTCACCCCTCCACTTT. Its protein product is CASSFAQGGSPLHF.

The chain combines TRBV27 with TRBJ2-1, with a tentative D call TRBD1 (6 bases). The V end lost 9 bases, the J end lost 2 bases, and 14 bases lay between the germline ends. The CDR3 spans 14 residues. Looked up from germline, CDR1 is MNHEY and CDR2 is SMNVEV (reference sequence). The CDR3 bases are TGTGCCAGGCCAAACAGGGCCGCCTACAATGAGCAGTTCTTC. Its translation is CARPNRAAYNEQFF.

This clonotype has ten or more counts. The V and J genes are TRBV12-3 or TRBV12-4 and TRBJ2-3; D is unresolved. Between the trimmed V and J ends, which lost 6 bases and 3 bases, there was a span of 10 bases. The CDR3 contains 13 residues. CDR3 DNA: TGTGCCAGCAGCAGATACGGGACAGATACGCAGTATTTT. The encoded protein is CASSRYGTDTQYF.

The rearrangement joins TRBV12-3 or TRBV12-4 to TRBJ2-5, with TRBD1 identical over 9 bases. The V gene end was trimmed by 7 bases and the J gene end by 5 bases; junction bases not matched to a gene: 20. The CDR3 runs 18 residues. The CDR3 sequence: CASNSIKYRDRDWETQYF. The CDR3 DNA is TGTGCCAGCAATTCGATCAAATACCGGGACAGGGATTGGGAGACCCAGTACTTC.

This clonotype was seen many times. A junction boundary mismatches the germline segment, possibly from a read error. This CDR3 reads CASREGWLQGESEKLFF. The DNA of the CDR3 is TGTGCCAGCAGGGAAGGGTGGCTACAGGGGGAGAGTGAAAAACTGTTTTTT. This rearrangement joins TRBV2 to TRBJ1-4, with 8 bases identical to TRBD1. CDR3 length equals 17 residues. Per the germline V gene, CDR1 is SNHLY and CDR2 is FYNNEI.

A few counts support this clonotype. V and J are TRBV6-5 and TRBJ2-5; maybe TRBD2 (7 bases). CDR1 MNHEY and CDR2 SVGAGI come from the germline V gene. Trimming shortened V by 0 bases and J by 2 bases, and 13 bases separated the two germline ends. This CDR3 contains 16 residues. The CDR3 here is CASSYSEQGGQETQYF. The DNA of the CDR3 is TGTGCCAGCAGTTACTCGGAACAGGGAGGGCAAGAGACCCAGTACTTC.

This clonotype was observed at least ten times. The gene calls are TRBV9 and TRBJ2-1; tentatively, D is TRBD1 (5 bases). There are 13 residues in the CDR3. Germline loops: CDR1 SGDLS, CDR2 YYNGEE. Trimming removed 1 base from V and 10 bases from J, with 12 bases in between. The CDR3 loop reads CASSVSTTVEQFF. The CDR3 nucleotides read TGTGCCAGCAGCGTATCCACGACAGTCGAGCAGTTCTTC.

The chain's CDR3 is CASSYSGGAQHF. CDR3 in DNA: TGTGCCAGCAGTTACTCGGGCGGGGCCCAGCATTTT. This chain links TRBV6-5 with TRBJ1-5, with D uncertain. CDR1 is MNHEY, CDR2 SVGAGI, per germline. The CDR3 length is 12 residues. V was trimmed by 0 bases and J by 11 bases, leaving 8 bases between them.